Listed here are 13 T cell receptor beta chains from one sample, sequenced in a study of blood T cell repertoires in COVID-19. The table came from immunoSEQ multiplex PCR; TCRdb's copy has only in-frame clones and leaves some out. The table lists about 280,000 clones, around nine tenths of them singletons, with around 14% in the top ten. Sequencing used peripheral blood. The receptors derive from a woman in her 70s with COVID-19, enrolled during active disease.

The chain employs TRBV27 and TRBJ2-2; D remains unclear. The CDR3 consists of 13 residues. V gave up 3 bases and J gave up 6 bases, with 8 bases separating them. Germline CDR1 MNHEY, CDR2 SMNVEV (reference sequence). CDR3 sequence: CASSFNSAGELFF. The CDR3 coding sequence is TGTGCCAGCAGTTTCAACTCCGCCGGGGAGCTGTTTTTT.

V is TRBV18 and J is TRBJ1-1, with 9 bases lining up with TRBD1. The V gene end was trimmed by 6 bases and the J gene end by 5 bases; junction bases not matched to a gene: 13. The CDR3 loop spans 16 amino acids. Germline V gives CDR1 KGHSH, CDR2 LQKENI. CDR3 residues: CASSLNRDRALTEAFF. In DNA, the CDR3 is TGTGCCAGCTCGCTCAACCGGGACAGGGCCCTAACTGAAGCTTTCTTT.

The rearrangement joins TRBV5-1 to TRBJ1-1; D is perhaps TRBD1 (5 bases). V was clipped by 2 bases and J by 4 bases, with 18 bases between them. CDR3 length: 16 amino acids. CDR1 SGHRS and CDR2 YFSETQ come from the germline V gene. CDR3 in amino acids: CASSLDPGGGGTEAFF. The DNA of the CDR3 is TGCGCCAGCAGCTTAGACCCTGGCGGGGGGGGCACTGAAGCTTTCTTT.

This clone appeared a single time. V usage is TRBV29-1 and J usage is TRBJ1-2, with a weak D call TRBD1 (5 bases). The CDR3 has 13 amino acids. V was shortened by 2 bases and J by 8 bases, with 15 bases between the two germline ends. Germline CDR1 reads SQVTM; CDR2 reads ANQGSEA. The CDR3 DNA follows: TGCAGCGTTGAATTGGAGGGGAGAGGAGGCTACACCTTC. Translated, it gives CSVELEGRGGYTF.

V usage is TRBV12-3 or TRBV12-4 and J usage is TRBJ2-1; D unresolved. Trimming took off 3 bases at V and 6 bases at J, with 9 bases between the two ends. This CDR3 spans 13 amino acids. CDR3 DNA: TGTGCCAGCAGTTTCCAGAGGATCAATGAGCAGTTCTTC. Translated, it gives CASSFQRINEQFF.

Remarks on this clone: This same CDR3 is encoded by further DNA sequences in the sample. V is TRBV7-9 and J is TRBJ2-7; TRBD1 matches 7 bases. This CDR3 is 13 amino acids long. The trim removed 1 base at V and 5 bases at J, leaving 2 bases unmatched. The germline V gene has CDR1 SEHNR and CDR2 FQNEAQ (reference sequence). Written as DNA, the CDR3 is TGTGCCAGCAGCTTAGGACAGGGCAACGAGCAGTACTTC. Translating it yields CASSLGQGNEQYF.

The J gene is TRBJ2-3, the V gene TRBV9, with 9 bases aligning to TRBD2. V trimming: 0 bases; J trimming: 6 bases; junction bases outside the gene matches: 8. In germline, CDR1 is SGDLS, CDR2 YYNGEE. This CDR3 contains 16 residues. The DNA for the CDR3 is TGTGCCAGCAGCGTAGCCGGCGGGGGGGCTTGGGATACGCAGTATTTT. Its translation: CASSVAGGGAWDTQYF.

V and J are TRBV19 and TRBJ1-6; D gene unclear. The germline V gene encodes CDR1 LNHDA and CDR2 SQIVND (reference sequence). The CDR3 totals 13 residues. The ends were cut back, 2 bases at V and 10 bases at J, with 9 bases in the middle. Written as DNA, the CDR3 is TGTGCCAGTAGTATAATCGGTAGATCACCCCTCCACTTT. It codes for CASSIIGRSPLHF.

This chain joins TRBV18 and TRBJ1-2; tentatively, D is TRBD1 (5 bases). Trimming cost V 2 bases and J 6 bases, with 16 bases left between them. Germline CDR1 is KGHSH and CDR2 is LQKENI. The CDR3 is 15 residues long. CDR3 DNA: TGTGCCAGCTCACCAAAGAGGGACGCGGGGGATGGCTACACCTTC. Translated: CASSPKRDAGDGYTF.

V usage is TRBV18 and J usage is TRBJ1-5; 7 bases map to TRBD1. The CDR3 length is 15 residues. Germline V lookup: CDR1 KGHSH, CDR2 LQKENI. V lost 5 bases, J lost 0 bases, and 4 bases stayed unmatched. The CDR3 is CASSDRVLSNQPQHF. In DNA, the CDR3 is TGTGCCAGCTCAGACAGGGTTCTTAGCAATCAGCCCCAGCATTTT. Supplemented by reference TRBV18 and TRBJ1-5, the full variable domain reads NAGVMQNPRHLVRRRGQEARLRCSPMKGHSHVYWYRQLPEEGLKFMVYLQKENIIDESGMPKERFSAEFPKEGPSILRIQQVVRGDSAAYFCASSDRVLSNQPQHFGDGTRLSIL.

The V gene is TRBV3-1 (or the pseudogene TRBV3-2), the J gene TRBJ2-3; no clear D. Germline assignment: CDR1 LGHDT and CDR2 YNNKEL (reference sequence). V lost 7 bases, J lost 4 bases, and 12 bases lay in between. CDR3 length: 13 residues. In DNA, the CDR3 is TGTGCCAGCACCGATTCTTTAGCAGATACGCAGTATTTT. Encoded protein: CASTDSLADTQYF.

V gene TRBV6-2 or TRBV6-3 combines with J gene TRBJ2-2; 7 positions match TRBD1. Germline V gene data show CDR1 as MNHEY and CDR2 as SVGEGT. The V segment lost 6 bases and the J segment 4 bases; nucleotides outside the gene matches: 5. The CDR3 covers 14 residues. CDR3 DNA: TGTGCCAGCAGCCGAGACAGGGTCACCGGGGAGCTGTTTTTT. Translating gives CASSRDRVTGELFF.

The rearrangement joins TRBV5-6 to TRBJ2-3; D gene uncertain. V was trimmed by 9 bases and J by 4 bases, leaving 18 bases between them. The CDR3 has 14 amino acids. The germline V gene has CDR1 SGHDT and CDR2 YYEEEE. This CDR3 is CATCPQSGSDTQYF. CDR3 DNA: TGTGCCACCTGTCCCCAATCAGGTTCAGATACGCAGTATTTT.